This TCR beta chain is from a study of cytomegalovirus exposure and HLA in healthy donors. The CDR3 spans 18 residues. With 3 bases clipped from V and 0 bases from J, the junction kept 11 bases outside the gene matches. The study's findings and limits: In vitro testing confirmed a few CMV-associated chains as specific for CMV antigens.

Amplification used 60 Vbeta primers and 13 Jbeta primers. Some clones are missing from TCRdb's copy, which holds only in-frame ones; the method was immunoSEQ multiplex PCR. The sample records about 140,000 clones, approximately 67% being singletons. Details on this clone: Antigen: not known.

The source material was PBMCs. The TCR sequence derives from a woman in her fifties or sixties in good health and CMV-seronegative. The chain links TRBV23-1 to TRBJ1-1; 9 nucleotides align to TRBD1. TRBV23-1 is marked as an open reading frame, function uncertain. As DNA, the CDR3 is TGCGCCAGCAGTCACCGCACCGGGACAGGGTTTTTGAACACTGAAGCTTTCTTT. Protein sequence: CASSHRTGTGFLNTEAFF.